This is a list of T cell receptor beta chains from one sample in a study of blood T cell repertoires in COVID-19. The table came from immunoSEQ multiplex PCR; TCRdb's copy has only in-frame clones and leaves some out. The sample yields around 60,000 clones, about 91% seen once. Material: peripheral blood. These receptors came from a man in his sixties with acute or convalescent COVID-19. Each CDR3 is given with its conserved first and last residue. D genes are given only for firm matches. Some rows have no size entry. The others give once, few or many, or a class for an expanded clone.

CDR3aa	CDR3nt	v_gene	d_gene	j_gene	abundance
CASSLQVWSYNEQFF	TGTGCCAGCAGCTTACAGGTATGGTCCTACAATGAGCAGTTCTTC	TRBV11-2	-	TRBJ2-1	-
CASSTPGQGVPLHF	TGTGCCAGCAGTACCCCGGGACAGGGCGTACCCCTCCACTTT	TRBV6-2/TRBV6-3	TRBD1	TRBJ1-6	-
CASSAAQGREKLFF	TGCGCCAGCAGCGCTGCACAGGGGCGGGAAAAACTGTTTTTT	TRBV5-1	TRBD1	TRBJ1-4	-
CASSRDRNQPQHF	TGCGCCAGCAGCAGAGACAGGAATCAGCCCCAGCATTTT	TRBV5-1	-	TRBJ1-5	few
CASQDRGGTSGYLLTQYF	TGTGCCAGTCAGGACAGGGGAGGAACTAGCGGCTATTTGTTAACGCAGTATTTT	TRBV27	-	TRBJ2-3	-
CASSMTGYMSYTF	TGTGCCAGCAGCATGACAGGGTATATGAGCTACACCTTC	TRBV21-1	-	TRBJ1-2	-
CASSSRTGGEKLFF	TGTGCCAGCAGTTCTCGGACAGGGGGCGAAAAACTGTTTTTT	TRBV6-2/TRBV6-3	TRBD1	TRBJ1-4	-
CASIPGRANTEAFF	TGTGCCAGCATCCCAGGCAGGGCGAACACTGAAGCTTTCTTT	TRBV28	-	TRBJ1-1	-
CASSLWDINEKLFF	TGTGCCAGCAGCCTGTGGGACATAAATGAAAAACTGTTTTTT	TRBV7-2	-	TRBJ1-4	-
CASSFLGQWGEKLFF	TGCGCCAGCAGCTTTCTGGGACAGTGGGGTGAAAAACTGTTTTTT	TRBV5-1	TRBD1	TRBJ1-4	-
CASSLTGSGGANVLTF	TGTGCCAGCAGTTTAACAGGTTCCGGGGGGGCCAACGTCCTGACTTTC	TRBV7-3	-	TRBJ2-6	-
CASSPMREGETQYF	TGTGCCAGCTCACCAATGAGGGAGGGGGAGACCCAGTACTTC	TRBV18	TRBD2	TRBJ2-5	-
CASSLRGLNTEAFF	TGTGCCAGCAGTTTAAGGGGGTTGAACACTGAAGCTTTCTTT	TRBV28	-	TRBJ1-1	-
CASSPGTGLEAFF	TGTGCCAGCAGCCCCGGGACAGGGCTGGAGGCTTTCTTT	TRBV7-2	TRBD1	TRBJ1-1	-
CASSTGQGGTNQPQHF	TGTGCCAGCAGCACGGGGCAGGGAGGAACCAATCAGCCCCAGCATTTT	TRBV9	-	TRBJ1-5	once
CSVGEGLSGYTF	TGCAGCGTTGGGGAGGGACTATCTGGCTACACCTTC	TRBV29-1	-	TRBJ1-2	once
CASKGTGSGANVLTF	TGTGCCAGTAAGGGGACAGGGTCTGGGGCCAACGTCCTGACTTTC	TRBV19	TRBD1	TRBJ2-6	-
CASRGQTGQPQHF	TGTGCCAGCAGAGGACAGACTGGGCAGCCCCAGCATTTT	TRBV28	-	TRBJ1-5	-
CASSYIGQGQETQYF	TGTGCCAGCAGCTACATTGGACAGGGACAAGAGACCCAGTACTTC	TRBV7-9	TRBD1	TRBJ2-5	-
CASSLDPGGPQHF	TGTGCCAGCAGCTTAGATCCGGGAGGGCCCCAGCATTTT	TRBV11-3	-	TRBJ1-5	-
CASRRTDETEAFF	TGTGCCAGCAGACGGACAGACGAAACTGAAGCTTTCTTT	TRBV6-5	-	TRBJ1-1	few
CASRTPGTPNQPQHF	TGTGCCAGCAGAACCCCGGGAACTCCTAATCAGCCCCAGCATTTT	TRBV28	-	TRBJ1-5	-
CASSLVADSYNEQFF	TGCGCCAGCAGCTTGGTTGCGGACTCCTACAATGAGCAGTTCTTC	TRBV5-1	-	TRBJ2-1	-
CASSPLAGGPYEQYF	TGTGCCAGCAGTCCGCTAGCGGGAGGGCCTTACGAGCAGTACTTC	TRBV6-2/TRBV6-3	TRBD2	TRBJ2-7	-
CASSLGQATYEQYF	TGCGCCAGCAGCTTGGGTCAGGCTACCTACGAGCAGTACTTC	TRBV5-1	-	TRBJ2-7	-
CSASAGNQPQHF	TGCAGTGCTAGTGCGGGGAATCAGCCCCAGCATTTT	TRBV20-1	-	TRBJ1-5	-
CAWAPGQGVTNYGYTF	TGTGCCTGGGCGCCGGGACAGGGGGTGACTAACTATGGCTACACCTTC	TRBV30	TRBD1	TRBJ1-2	once
CASSPRLAEYNEQFF	TGTGCCAGCAGCCCGCGACTAGCGGAGTACAATGAGCAGTTCTTC	TRBV7-3	TRBD2	TRBJ2-1	-
CASSLSQYTEAFF	TGTGCCAGCAGCTTATCTCAGTACACTGAAGCTTTCTTT	TRBV11-3	-	TRBJ1-1	once
CAWSQSGRVTGELFF	TGTGCCTGGAGTCAGAGCGGGAGGGTCACCGGGGAGCTGTTTTTT	TRBV30	TRBD2	TRBJ2-2	-
CASSYSREGEGFF	TGTGCCAGCAGTTACTCGAGGGAGGGCGAAGGTTTCTTT	TRBV6-5	-	TRBJ1-1	-
CASAGTVSTDTQYF	TGTGCTAGTGCCGGGACTGTATCCACAGATACGCAGTATTTT	TRBV12-5	-	TRBJ2-3	-
CASSDYHGGTGELFF	TGTGCCAGCAGTGACTACCATGGGGGGACCGGGGAGCTGTTTTTT	TRBV6-4	-	TRBJ2-2	-
CSVDEVEGLAGGDTQYF	TGCAGCGTTGACGAGGTAGAGGGACTAGCGGGAGGAGATACGCAGTATTTT	TRBV29-1	TRBD2	TRBJ2-3	-
CASSRLGQPQHF	TGTGCCAGCAGCCGACTTGGGCAGCCCCAGCATTTT	TRBV6-5	-	TRBJ1-5	-
CASSLGQATYYGYTF	TGTGCCAGCAGCTTAGGGCAGGCCACCTACTATGGCTACACCTTC	TRBV11-2	-	TRBJ1-2	once
CASSQESPSGRFGNTGELFF	TGCGCCAGCAGCCAAGAGTCGCCTAGCGGGAGGTTCGGGAACACCGGGGAGCTGTTTTTT	TRBV4-1	TRBD2	TRBJ2-2	-
CASSPGEGEKLFF	TGTGCCAGCAGTCCGGGGGAAGGGGAAAAACTGTTTTTT	TRBV12-3/TRBV12-4	-	TRBJ1-4	once
CASSLGQGELGNQPQHF	TGCGCCAGCAGCTTGGGACAGGGGGAATTGGGCAATCAGCCCCAGCATTTT	TRBV5-1	TRBD1	TRBJ1-5	-
CASSVGQLNTEAFF	TGTGCCAGCAGCGTAGGACAGTTGAACACTGAAGCTTTCTTT	TRBV9	-	TRBJ1-1	-
CASRRDSRSSYEQYF	TGTGCCAGCAGGAGGGACTCTAGGAGCTCCTACGAGCAGTACTTC	TRBV28	-	TRBJ2-7	-
CASSGTRQETQYF	TGTGCCAGCAGCGGGACTAGGCAAGAGACCCAGTACTTC	TRBV6-5	TRBD2	TRBJ2-5	-
CSVGEGLNTEAFF	TGCAGCGTCGGCGAGGGTTTGAACACTGAAGCTTTCTTT	TRBV29-1	-	TRBJ1-1	-
CASSSPGPGKNTGELFF	TGTGCCAGCAGCTCTCCCGGGCCAGGGAAGAACACCGGGGAGCTGTTTTTT	TRBV11-2	-	TRBJ2-2	-
CASSWGQGTGNTIYF	TGTGCCAGCAGCTGGGGACAGGGGACTGGAAACACCATATATTTT	TRBV7-9	TRBD1	TRBJ1-3	-
CASRVGAGAGDTQYF	TGTGCCTCCAGGGTAGGGGCGGGAGCCGGAGATACGCAGTATTTT	TRBV7-3	TRBD2	TRBJ2-3	-
CASSRDKAYEQYF	TGTGCCAGCAGCAGGGACAAGGCCTACGAGCAGTACTTC	TRBV21-1	-	TRBJ2-7	once
CASSPGTGDRQYF	TGTGCCAGCAGCCCCGGGACAGGGGATCGGCAGTACTTC	TRBV5-4	TRBD1	TRBJ2-7	-
CASNHDRGWTGELFF	TGTGCCAGCAATCACGACAGGGGGTGGACCGGGGAGCTGTTTTTT	TRBV27	TRBD1	TRBJ2-2	-
CASSQVPGQGAQGEKLFF	TGCGCCAGCAGCCAAGTCCCGGGACAGGGGGCGCAAGGCGAAAAACTGTTTTTT	TRBV4-1	TRBD1	TRBJ1-4	-
CASSMTGAPNEKLFF	TGTGCCAGCAGCATGACAGGGGCCCCTAATGAAAAACTGTTTTTT	TRBV3-1/TRBV3-2	TRBD1	TRBJ1-4	-
CATSGSTSGSDNEQFF	TGTGCCACCAGTGGCTCCACTAGCGGGAGTGATAATGAGCAGTTCTTC	TRBV24-1	TRBD2	TRBJ2-1	-
CASSRGTGTNQPQHF	TGTGCCAGCAGTAGAGGGACAGGGACAAATCAGCCCCAGCATTTT	TRBV6-5	TRBD1	TRBJ1-5	-
CASEFGDRGPYNEQFF	TGTGCCAGCGAGTTTGGGGACAGGGGGCCCTACAATGAGCAGTTCTTC	TRBV7-2	TRBD1	TRBJ2-1	-
CASSEGGAPYNEQFF	TGTGCCAGCTCGGAGGGGGGGGCCCCTTACAATGAGCAGTTCTTC	TRBV25-1	-	TRBJ2-1	-
CASSLDSSYGYTF	TGTGCCAGCAGCTTAGATTCCAGCTATGGCTACACCTTC	TRBV11-3	-	TRBJ1-2	-
CASSSVTSGRARDTQYF	TGTGCCAGCAGCTCGGTTACTAGCGGGAGGGCCCGAGATACGCAGTATTTT	TRBV7-3	TRBD2	TRBJ2-3	-
CAISGSDRVSGGYTF	TGTGCCATCAGTGGGTCCGACAGGGTATCGGGTGGCTACACCTTC	TRBV10-3	TRBD1	TRBJ1-2	-
CASSLNLQETQYF	TGTGCCAGCAGCTTAAACCTACAAGAGACCCAGTACTTC	TRBV7-3	-	TRBJ2-5	-
CASRPRLAGAREQYF	TGTGCCAGCAGACCTCGACTAGCGGGAGCCCGGGAGCAGTACTTC	TRBV2	TRBD2	TRBJ2-7	-